This T cell receptor beta chain came from a study of blood T cells in healthy people across ages. This clonotype was seen ten or more times. Using a J-beta primer mix together with a sample-barcoded 5' primer, a second PCR was run for about 7 to 12 cycles. TCRdb reprocessed the 5' RACE reads via MiXCR and lists one record per CDR3 protein. This sample has 590,000 or so distinct CDR3 sequences, with about 28% found just once. The CDR3 has 13 amino acids. Germline CDR1 SGHTA, CDR2 FQGNSA. V was pared by 0 bases and J by 2 bases, with 5 bases between. This receptor was obtained from a woman aged 80 or older in good health. Input material: blood. This chain joins TRBV7-2 and TRBJ2-7; D is undetermined. The CDR3 DNA follows: TGTGCCAGCAGCTTAGCACCCGCCTACGAGCAGTACTTC. This translates into CASSLAPAYEQYF.